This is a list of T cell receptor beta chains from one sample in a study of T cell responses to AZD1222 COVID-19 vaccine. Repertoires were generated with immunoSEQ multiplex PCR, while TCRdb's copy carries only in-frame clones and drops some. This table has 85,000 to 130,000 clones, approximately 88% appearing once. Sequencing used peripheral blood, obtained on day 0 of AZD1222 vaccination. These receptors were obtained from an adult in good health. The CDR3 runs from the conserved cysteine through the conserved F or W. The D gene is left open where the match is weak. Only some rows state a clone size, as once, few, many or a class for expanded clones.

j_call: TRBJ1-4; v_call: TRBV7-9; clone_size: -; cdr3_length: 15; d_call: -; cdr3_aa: CASSLAVPAGEKLFF; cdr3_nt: TGTGCCAGCAGTCTAGCAGTACCAGCGGGTGAAAAACTGTTTTTT
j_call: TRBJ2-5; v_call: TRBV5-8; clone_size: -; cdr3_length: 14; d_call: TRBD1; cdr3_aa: CASSSGQGFETQYF; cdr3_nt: TGTGCCAGCAGCTCGGGACAGGGGTTTGAGACCCAGTACTTC
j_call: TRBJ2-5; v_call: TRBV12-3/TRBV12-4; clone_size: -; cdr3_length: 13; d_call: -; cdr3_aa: CASSLSQEGTQYF; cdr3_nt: TGTGCCAGCAGTTTAAGTCAGGAAGGGACCCAGTACTTC
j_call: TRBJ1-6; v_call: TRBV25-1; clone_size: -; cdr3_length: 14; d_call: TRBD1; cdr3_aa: CASSFQGANSPLHF; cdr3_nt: TGTGCCAGCAGTTTCCAGGGGGCCAATTCACCCCTCCACTTT
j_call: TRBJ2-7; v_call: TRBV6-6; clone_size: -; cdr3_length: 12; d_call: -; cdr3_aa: CASAGGTYEQYF; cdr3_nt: TGTGCCAGCGCTGGGGGTACCTACGAGCAGTACTTC
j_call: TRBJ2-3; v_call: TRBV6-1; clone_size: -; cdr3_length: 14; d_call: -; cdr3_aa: CASSEDRDTDTQYF; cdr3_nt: TGTGCCAGCAGTGAGGACCGCGACACAGATACGCAGTATTTT
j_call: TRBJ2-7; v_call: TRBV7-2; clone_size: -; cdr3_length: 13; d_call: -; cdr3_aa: CASSLGSWDEQYF; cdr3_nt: TGTGCCAGCAGCTTAGGGTCCTGGGACGAGCAGTACTTC
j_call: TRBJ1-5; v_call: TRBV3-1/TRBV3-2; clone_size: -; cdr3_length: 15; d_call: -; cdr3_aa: CASSPRAGFGQPQHF; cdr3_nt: TGTGCCAGCAGCCCCCGGGCGGGGTTCGGACAGCCCCAGCATTTT
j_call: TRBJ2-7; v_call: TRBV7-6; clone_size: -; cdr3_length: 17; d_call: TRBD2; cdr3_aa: CASSLDSSGRVSYEQYF; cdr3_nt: TGTGCCAGCAGCTTAGATTCTAGCGGGAGGGTATCCTACGAGCAGTACTTC
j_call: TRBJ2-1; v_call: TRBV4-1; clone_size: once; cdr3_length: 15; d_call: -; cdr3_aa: CASSQDERSLNEQFF; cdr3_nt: TGCGCCAGCAGCCAAGATGAGCGGTCCCTTAATGAGCAGTTCTTC
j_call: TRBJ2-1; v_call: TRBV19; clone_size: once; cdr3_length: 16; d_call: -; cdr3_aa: CASSIVSPGTPGEQFF; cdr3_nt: TGTGCCAGTAGTATAGTCTCACCGGGGACTCCGGGTGAGCAGTTCTTC
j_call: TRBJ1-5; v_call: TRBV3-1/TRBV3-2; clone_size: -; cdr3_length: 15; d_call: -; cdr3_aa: CASSQDSSGRQPQHF; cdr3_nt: TGTGCCAGCAGCCAAGATAGCTCAGGGCGTCAGCCCCAGCATTTT
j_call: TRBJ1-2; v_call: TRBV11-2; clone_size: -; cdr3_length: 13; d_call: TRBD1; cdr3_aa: CASSYGQGLGYTF; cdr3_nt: TGTGCCAGCAGCTACGGACAGGGTTTAGGCTACACCTTC
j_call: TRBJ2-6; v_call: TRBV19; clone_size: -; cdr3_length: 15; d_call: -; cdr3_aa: CASSIISSGANVLTF; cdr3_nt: TGTGCCAGTAGTATTATTAGCTCTGGGGCCAACGTCCTGACTTTC